Each of the 22 T cell receptor beta chains below was sequenced from the same sample in a study of blood T cells in healthy people across ages. Alongside a J-beta primer mix, a sample-barcoded 5' primer served in a second PCR lasting about 7 to 11 cycles. Each CDR3 protein is one row after TCRdb ran MiXCR on the 5' RACE reads. The sample records approximately 2,000,000 distinct CDR3 sequences, 35% to 50% being singletons. Specimen: blood. These receptors all come from a human donor in good health.

This clonotype was observed a few times. The J gene is TRBJ2-3, the V gene TRBV11-3; 11 nucleotides agree with TRBD2. After removal of 3 bases from V and 4 bases from J, the junction contained 6 bases not matched to a gene. CDR3 length equals 16 residues. Germline CDR1 is SGHNT and CDR2 is YENEEA. CDR3 coding DNA: TGTGCCAGCAGCTTGGGACTAGCGGTGTGGGCAGATACGCAGTATTTT. This gives the protein CASSLGLAVWADTQYF.

The chain couples TRBV27 to TRBJ2-7; 9 bases are a match to TRBD1. This CDR3 region has 14 residues. Germline CDR1 is MNHEY and CDR2 is SMNVEV (reference sequence). The V gene end was trimmed by 6 bases and the J gene end by 4 bases; junction bases not matched to a gene: 7. This chain's CDR3 is CASREKQGAYEQYF. The CDR3 DNA is TGTGCCAGCAGGGAAAAACAGGGGGCTTACGAGCAGTACTTC.

This clonotype was detected only a few times. This rearrangement joins TRBV20-1 to TRBJ1-1, with no clear D. Germline CDR1 and CDR2: DFQATT and SNEGSKA (reference sequence). The CDR3 totals 15 residues. V was cut by 3 bases and J by 1 base, with 15 bases left in between. The CDR3: CSASPTGSGNTEAFF. Written as DNA, the CDR3 is TGCAGTGCTAGCCCAACCGGGTCAGGGAACACTGAAGCTTTCTTT.

The chain combines TRBV29-1 with TRBJ2-4; 10 bases line up with TRBD1. The CDR3 is 15 residues long. CDR1 is SQVTM and CDR2 is ANQGSEA in the germline V gene. V was clipped by 6 bases and J by 2 bases; unmatched bases: 7. CDR3 sequence: CSVAGTGATKNIQYF. CDR3 sequence (DNA): TGCAGCGTAGCCGGGACAGGGGCAACCAAAAACATTCAGTACTTC.

The chain joins TRBV9 to TRBJ2-1, with D perhaps given as TRBD1 or TRBD2 (6 bases each). Germline-derived CDR1 and CDR2 are SGDLS and YYNGEE. Trimming removed 4 bases from V and 2 bases from J, with 16 bases in between. The CDR3 extends over 16 amino acids. The CDR3 sequence: CASSPQGGNTYNEQFF. The DNA for the CDR3 is TGTGCCAGCAGCCCCCAAGGGGGGAACACCTACAATGAGCAGTTCTTC. The complete variable domain, with remaining parts taken from reference TRBV9 and TRBJ2-1, reads DSGVTQTPKHLITATGQRVTLRCSPRSGDLSVYWYQQSLDQGLQFLIQYYNGEERAKGNILERFSAQQFPDLHSELNLSSLELGDSALYFCASSPQGGNTYNEQFFGPGTRLTVL.

The chain carries TRBV29-1 and TRBJ2-3, with D perhaps being TRBD1 or TRBD2 (7 bases each). This CDR3 has 17 residues. Between the trimmed V and J ends, which lost 3 bases and 1 base, there was a span of 20 bases. CDR1 SQVTM and CDR2 ANQGSEA come from the germline V gene. CDR3 nucleotide sequence: TGCAGCGTTGATGGCCTAGCGGAGGGGGCCCGCACAGATACGCAGTATTTT. It translates to CSVDGLAEGARTDTQYF.

This chain uses TRBV5-1 with TRBJ2-1; TRBD1 matches 8 bases. Looked up from germline, CDR1 is SGHRS and CDR2 is YFSETQ. With 4 bases clipped from V and 4 bases from J, the junction kept 7 bases outside the gene matches. The CDR3 has 15 amino acids. CDR3 protein: CASSPLRGQYNEQFF. Written as DNA, the CDR3 is TGCGCCAGCAGCCCCCTCAGGGGGCAGTACAATGAGCAGTTCTTC.

This clonotype occurred a few times. This chain links TRBV5-1 with TRBJ2-5; 8 bases line up with TRBD1. The CDR3 sequence is 15 residues long. J was trimmed by 6 bases and V by 4 bases; bases with no gene match: 11. Germline V lookup: CDR1 SGHRS, CDR2 YFSETQ. CDR3 protein: CASSLDLTGGKTQYF. As DNA, the CDR3 is TGCGCCAGCAGCCTCGACCTTACAGGGGGGAAGACCCAGTACTTC. Full variable domain (outside the CDR3, taken from reference TRBV5-1 and TRBJ2-5): KAGVTQTPRYLIKTRGQQVTLSCSPISGHRSVSWYQQTPGQGLQFLFEYFSETQRNKGNFPGRFSGRQFSNSRSEMNVSTLELGDSALYLCASSLDLTGGKTQYFGPGTRLLVL.

The V gene is TRBV4-1, the J gene TRBJ1-2; no reliable D call. The germline V gene encodes CDR1 MGHRA and CDR2 YSYEKL. This CDR3 spans 15 amino acids. V was pared by 0 bases and J by 0 bases, with 8 bases between. The DNA of the CDR3 is TGCGCCAGCAGCCAAGAGGGCGGTCCTAACTATGGCTACACCTTC. It translates to CASSQEGGPNYGYTF.

The chain employs TRBV5-1 and TRBJ1-4, with 7 bases fitting TRBD1. Germline V lookup: CDR1 SGHRS, CDR2 YFSETQ. This CDR3 has 13 amino acids. With 2 bases clipped from V and 8 bases from J, the junction kept 3 bases outside the gene matches. This CDR3 reads CASSFGTVEKLFF. CDR3 in DNA: TGCGCCAGCAGCTTCGGGACAGTAGAAAAACTGTTTTTT.

The sample holds a few counts of this clonotype. The gene calls are TRBV5-1 and TRBJ2-5; 7 bases fit TRBD2. TRBJ2-7 explains the end of the DNA better; the J call may be wrong. The CDR3 loop spans 16 amino acids. CDR1 SGHRS and CDR2 YFSETQ come from the germline V gene. This CDR3 is CASSLGAGSFSYEQYF. The CDR3 DNA follows: TGCGCCAGCAGCTTGGGAGCGGGGTCCTTCTCTTACGAGCAGTACTTC.

The V call is TRBV10-3, the J call TRBJ2-3; either TRBD1 or TRBD2 may supply D (7 bases each). There are 15 residues in the CDR3. In germline, CDR1 is ENHRY, CDR2 SYGVKD. V was clipped by 6 bases and J by 5 bases, with 18 bases between them. The CDR3 spells CAIRGGEGAQDTQYF. CDR3 DNA sequence: TGTGCCATCAGGGGGGGGGAGGGGGCGCAAGATACGCAGTATTTT.

The chain combines TRBV20-1 with TRBJ1-1; D not certain. CDR3 length: 12 amino acids. Germline V gene sequence: CDR1 DFQATT, CDR2 SNEGSKA (reference sequence). Between the trimmed V and J ends, which lost 8 bases and 0 bases, there was a span of 10 bases. The CDR3 loop is CSSGRMNTEAFF. The CDR3 coding sequence is TGCAGTTCAGGCCGGATGAACACTGAAGCTTTCTTT.

The V gene is TRBV7-8, the J gene TRBJ2-2; D possibly corresponds to TRBD1 (6 bases). The CDR3 extends over 15 amino acids. V was pared by 2 bases and J by 3 bases, with 10 bases between. CDR1 is SGHVS and CDR2 is FQNEAQ in the germline V gene. The CDR3 region has the DNA TGTGCCAGCAGCTTACACCGACAGGACACCGGGGAGCTGTTTTTT. Protein sequence: CASSLHRQDTGELFF.

V and J are TRBV7-2 and TRBJ1-1, with 7 positions matching TRBD1. Germline values: CDR1 SGHTA, CDR2 FQGNSA. This CDR3 contains 16 residues. V gave up 6 bases and J gave up 4 bases; unmatched junction bases: 14. CDR3 sequence: CASRDRQGALVTEAFF. The CDR3 coding sequence is TGTGCCAGCAGAGATCGACAGGGCGCCTTGGTCACTGAAGCTTTCTTT.

The chain has TRBV6-2 or TRBV6-3 and TRBJ2-7, with D uncertain. V was trimmed by 0 bases and J by 11 bases, leaving 32 bases between them. This CDR3 has 19 residues. Looked up from germline, CDR1 is MNHEY and CDR2 is SVGEGT. This CDR3 is CASSYSMFLRPGRPTVEYF. DNA for the CDR3: TGTGCCAGCAGTTACTCGATGTTTTTACGCCCCGGACGGCCTACTGTGGAGTACTTC.

This clonotype was counted ten times or more. One junction end disagrees with the germline gene, perhaps due to a read error. This rearrangement joins TRBV5-1 to TRBJ2-7; possibly TRBD1 for D (5 bases). This CDR3 comprises 14 residues. Per the germline V gene, CDR1 is SGHRS and CDR2 is YFSETQ. CDR3 in amino acids: CASSLGQGYYEQYF. DNA for the CDR3: TGTGCCAGCAGCTTAGGGCAGGGATACTACGAGCAGTACTTC.

This chain joins TRBV25-1 and TRBJ1-2; perhaps TRBD1 as D (5 bases). Germline lookup yields CDR1 MGHDK and CDR2 SYGVNS. The CDR3 runs 14 residues. V was trimmed by 1 base and J by 6 bases, leaving 12 bases between them. The DNA of the CDR3 is TGTGCCAGCAGTGAATGGGGAGGGGAGGATGGCTACACCTTC. Translation gives CASSEWGGEDGYTF.

This chain joins TRBV18 and TRBJ2-1; 12 nucleotides align to TRBD2. The CDR3 totals 15 residues. V was pared by 5 bases and J by 5 bases, with 4 bases of the junction left unmatched. From germline, CDR1 is KGHSH and CDR2 LQKENI. CDR3 protein: CASSTRTSGDNEQFF. CDR3 DNA sequence: TGTGCCAGCTCAACGCGGACTAGCGGGGACAATGAGCAGTTCTTC.

Note on this clonotype: An end of the junction does not agree with germline; a read error may underlie this. The chain carries TRBV12-3 or TRBV12-4 and TRBJ1-6; perhaps TRBD1 as D (5 bases). The CDR3 is made up of 16 amino acids. The CDR3 bases are TGTACCAGCAGTTCCTCCAGCCGGGACCTTCATTCACCCCTCCACTTT. Protein sequence: CTSSSSSRDLHSPLHF.

The J gene is TRBJ2-5, the V gene TRBV20-1; D may be TRBD1 (5 bases). The V gene lost 5 bases and the J gene lost 2 bases, with 15 bases spanning the gap. This CDR3 contains 14 residues. The germline V gene has CDR1 DFQATT and CDR2 SNEGSKA (reference sequence). In DNA, the CDR3 is TGCAGTGCTCCCAAAGGGGCAGGGCAAGAGACCCAGTACTTC. This encodes CSAPKGAGQETQYF.

The chain links TRBV4-1 to TRBJ1-1; no clear D. Trimming shortened V by 7 bases and J by 4 bases, and 16 bases separated the two germline ends. The CDR3 sequence is 14 residues long. Germline assignment: CDR1 MGHRA and CDR2 YSYEKL. CDR3 nucleotides: TGCGCCAGCACCGCAATCCAGGTTTTCACTGAAGCTTTCTTT. It specifies CASTAIQVFTEAFF.